The 21 T cell receptor beta chains given below trace back to one sample, sequenced in a study of cytomegalovirus exposure and HLA in healthy donors. The PCR used 60 Vbeta and 13 Jbeta primers. Sequencing was performed with immunoSEQ multiplex PCR; in TCRdb, only in-frame clones are kept and a portion is missing. Found here are 130,000 to 150,000 clones; the top ten clones hold less than 3%. The sample was PBMCs. These TCRs come from a man aged 35-49 years in good health and CMV-seronegative.

The chain employs TRBV29-1 and TRBJ2-3; the match to TRBD1 covers 8 bases. There are 14 residues in the CDR3. CDR1 and CDR2 (germline): SQVTM, ANQGSEA. V lost 2 bases, J lost 1 base, and 2 bases stayed unmatched. For the CDR3, the DNA is TGCAGCGTTGAATTGGACAGGGGCACAGATACGCAGTATTTT. Translating it yields CSVELDRGTDTQYF.

V is TRBV14 and J is TRBJ2-5, with 8 bases identical to TRBD1. CDR1 and CDR2 (germline): SGHDN, FVKESK. J was trimmed by 4 bases and V by 3 bases; bases with no gene match: 10. CDR3 size: 16 residues. The DNA of the CDR3 is TGTGCCAGCAGCCACCGAGGACAGGGAAGGGGAGAGACCCAGTACTTC. It codes for CASSHRGQGRGETQYF.

This sequence joins TRBV7-9 and TRBJ2-3, with 14 bases aligning to TRBD2. This CDR3 has 16 amino acids. Losses at the gene ends were 3 bases for V and 4 bases for J; bases not matched to a gene: 3. The V gene's germline CDR1 is SEHNR and CDR2 FQNEAQ (reference sequence). The CDR3 loop is CASSFPTSGGADTQYF. CDR3 coding DNA: TGTGCCAGCAGCTTTCCGACTAGCGGGGGGGCAGATACGCAGTATTTT.

CDR3 DNA: TGTGCCAGCAGTTACTCGAGGACAGATACGCAGTATTTT. Its translation is CASSYSRTDTQYF. The chain recombines TRBV9 with TRBJ2-3, with D hard to call. The germline CDR1 and CDR2 sequences are SGDLS and YYNGEE. V was cut by 5 bases and J by 3 bases, with 10 bases left in between. This CDR3 comprises 13 residues.

The chain uses TRBV6-4 and TRBJ1-1; possible D gene TRBD1, 5 bases. CDR1 is MRHNA and CDR2 is SNTAGT in the germline V gene. The CDR3 totals 15 residues. V was shortened by 4 bases and J by 1 base, with 13 bases between the two germline ends. The CDR3 bases are TGTGCCAGCAGTGCCGATCCCACAGGGAACACTGAAGCTTTCTTT. The encoded protein is CASSADPTGNTEAFF.

The chain recombines TRBV5-1 with TRBJ2-1; 10 bases align to TRBD2. The germline V gene encodes CDR1 SGHRS and CDR2 YFSETQ. V lost 0 bases and J lost 7; bases outside the gene matches: 7. This CDR3 is 16 amino acids long. CDR3 sequence (DNA): TGCGCCAGCAGCTTGGCCGTCCTAGCGGGGGAGAATGAGCAGTTCTTC. This translates into CASSLAVLAGENEQFF. The variable domain in full, with the rest retrieved from reference TRBV5-1 and TRBJ2-1, is KAGVTQTPRYLIKTRGQQVTLSCSPISGHRSVSWYQQTPGQGLQFLFEYFSETQRNKGNFPGRFSGRQFSNSRSEMNVSTLELGDSALYLCASSLAVLAGENEQFFGPGTRLTVL.

The chain is built from TRBV5-1 and TRBJ2-3; 9 bases fit TRBD2. V was clipped by 0 bases and J by 4 bases; unmatched bases: 3. This CDR3 has 15 residues. Germline assignment: CDR1 SGHRS and CDR2 YFSETQ. The CDR3: CASSLVSGGADTQYF. The CDR3 region has the DNA TGCGCCAGCAGCTTGGTTAGCGGGGGTGCAGATACGCAGTATTTT.

V usage is TRBV9 and J usage is TRBJ1-3; TRBD1 matches at 7 bases. Trimming at V came to 4 bases and at J to 0 bases, leaving 7 bases not matched to a gene. This CDR3 has 16 residues. Germline CDR1 reads SGDLS; CDR2 reads YYNGEE. CDR3 nucleotides: TGTGCCAGCAGCTCCTCCGGGACAGACTCTGGAAACACCATATATTTT. It yields the protein CASSSSGTDSGNTIYF.

J is TRBJ2-3 and V is TRBV4-2; D unclear. The CDR3 is 11 residues long. V shed 5 bases and J shed 6 bases, with 6 bases lying between them. Germline-derived CDR1 and CDR2 are LGHNA and YNFKEQ. In nucleotides, the CDR3 is TGTGCCAGCAGCGGTAGCGATACGCAGTATTTT. Protein sequence: CASSGSDTQYF.

The J gene is TRBJ1-3, the V gene TRBV9; tentative D call: TRBD1 (6 bases). Germline CDR1 and CDR2: SGDLS and YYNGEE. This CDR3 contains 16 residues. The V end was cut by 4 bases, the J end by 0 bases, with 14 bases between. The CDR3 DNA follows: TGTGCCAGCAGCCCTGCCCGGACAGCCTCTGGAAACACCATATATTTT. Its translation is CASSPARTASGNTIYF.

V and J are TRBV7-9 and TRBJ2-7; tentatively, D is TRBD1 (7 bases). V was trimmed by 1 base and J by 7 bases, leaving 14 bases between them. Germline lookup yields CDR1 SEHNR and CDR2 FQNEAQ (reference sequence). The CDR3 spans 14 residues. The CDR3 nucleotides read TGTGCCAGCAGCTTAGGGGGACAGCGGGTAGAGCAGTACTTC. This sequence encodes CASSLGGQRVEQYF.

CDR3 in amino acids: CASSPQGVRSTGELFF. CDR3 sequence (DNA): TGTGCCAGCAGCCCCCAGGGGGTGAGGTCCACCGGGGAGCTGTTTTTT. The chain employs TRBV7-3 and TRBJ2-2; 7 bases line up with TRBD1. The CDR3 is 16 residues long. V lost 5 bases to trimming and J lost 4 bases; unmatched junction nucleotides: 10. Germline V gene lookup returns CDR1 SGHTA and CDR2 FQGTGA. The full variable domain, with the rest looked up from reference TRBV7-3 and TRBJ2-2, is GAGVSQTPSNKVTEKGKYVELRCDPISGHTALYWYRQSLGQGPEFLIYFQGTGAADDSGLPNDRFFAVRPEGSVSTLKIQRTERGDSAVYLCASSPQGVRSTGELFFGEGSRLTVL.

The chain is built from TRBV7-9 and TRBJ2-4, with 16 bases fitting TRBD2. The CDR3 spans 18 residues. Germline V gene sequence: CDR1 SEHNR, CDR2 FQNEAQ (reference sequence). V shed 2 bases, J shed 7 bases, and the junction held 8 bases outside the gene matches. The CDR3 DNA follows: TGTGCCAGCAGCTTATACGGGACTAGCGGGGGGGCACGGAACATTCAGTACTTC. The encoded protein is CASSLYGTSGGARNIQYF.

The chain is built from TRBV5-1 and TRBJ2-2; D is perhaps TRBD1 (5 bases). In germline, CDR1 is SGHRS, CDR2 YFSETQ. Trimming took off 0 bases at V and 3 bases at J, with 12 bases between the two ends. The CDR3 covers 16 residues. Here the CDR3 reads CASSLGHRPYTGELFF. The CDR3 DNA is TGCGCCAGCAGCTTGGGACACAGGCCATACACCGGGGAGCTGTTTTTT.

V is TRBV5-6 and J is TRBJ1-3; the match to TRBD1 covers 11 bases. Germline-derived CDR1 and CDR2 are SGHDT and YYEEEE. The CDR3 spans 17 residues. Trimming removed 4 bases from V and 3 bases from J; junction bases left unmatched: 9. This CDR3 reads CASSHWTGGGFGNTIYF. As DNA, the CDR3 is TGTGCCAGCAGCCATTGGACAGGGGGCGGTTTTGGAAACACCATATATTTT. Supplemented by reference TRBV5-6 and TRBJ1-3, the full variable domain reads DAGVTQSPTHLIKTRGQQVTLRCSPKSGHDTVSWYQQALGQGPQFIFQYYEEEERQRGNFPDRFSGHQFPNYSSELNVNALLLGDSALYLCASSHWTGGGFGNTIYFGEGSWLTVV.

On this clone: Other DNA sequences in the same sample also yield this CDR3. The J gene is TRBJ2-1, the V gene TRBV6-4, with a tentative D call TRBD2 (6 bases). Per the germline V gene, CDR1 is MRHNA and CDR2 is SNTAGT. The germline V and J ends were trimmed by 0 bases and 0 bases, with 6 bases remaining between them. The CDR3 is made up of 15 amino acids. CDR3 in DNA: TGTGCCAGCAGTGACTCTAGCGGCTCCTACAATGAGCAGTTCTTC. Translated: CASSDSSGSYNEQFF.

V is TRBV6-4 and J is TRBJ2-1; possible D gene TRBD2, 6 bases. Between the trimmed V and J ends, which lost 8 bases and 6 bases, there was a span of 20 bases. The CDR3 totals 15 residues. The germline V gene has CDR1 MRHNA and CDR2 SNTAGT. Written as DNA, the CDR3 is TGTGCCAGCTCCTCCCGGACTACCTCTGGCAATGAGCAGTTCTTC. Protein sequence: CASSSRTTSGNEQFF.

The gene calls are TRBV28 and TRBJ2-7; D may be TRBD2 (7 bases). This CDR3 has 15 residues. Germline V gene lookup returns CDR1 MDHEN and CDR2 SYDVKM. V was shortened by 2 bases and J by 0 bases, with 11 bases between the two germline ends. CDR3 DNA sequence: TGTGCCAGCAGTTTAGACGGGGGGCGCTCCTACGAGCAGTACTTC. Translating it yields CASSLDGGRSYEQYF.

The rearrangement joins TRBV29-1 to TRBJ2-3; no reliable D call. V shed 3 bases and J shed 3 bases, with 7 bases lying between them. This CDR3 is 12 amino acids long. Germline assignment: CDR1 SQVTM and CDR2 ANQGSEA. The CDR3 loop is CSVDPSTDTQYF. The CDR3 bases are TGCAGCGTTGACCCCTCTACAGATACGCAGTATTTT.

CDR3 DNA: TGTGCCAGCAGCTCCGGGACAGCGCCCTATGGCTACACCTTC. Its protein is CASSSGTAPYGYTF. The chain joins TRBV5-4 to TRBJ1-2; TRBD1 matches at 7 bases. The CDR3 consists of 14 residues. Germline V gene data show CDR1 as SGHNT and CDR2 as YYREEE (reference sequence). V was clipped by 3 bases and J by 4 bases; unmatched bases: 6.

The rearrangement joins TRBV7-9 to TRBJ2-1; the match to TRBD2 covers 7 bases. CDR3 length: 14 amino acids. Germline assignment: CDR1 SEHNR and CDR2 FQNEAQ (reference sequence). With V trimmed by 3 bases and J by 5 bases, 4 bases remained unmatched. CDR3 sequence (DNA): TGTGCCAGCAGCTTCCGACTAGCCGACAATGAGCAGTTCTTC. Translating gives CASSFRLADNEQFF. The whole variable domain, filled in from reference TRBV7-9 and TRBJ2-1, reads DTGVSQNPRHKITKRGQNVTFRCDPISEHNRLYWYRQTLGQGPEFLTYFQNEAQLEKSRLLSDRFSAERPKGSFSTLEIQRTEQGDSAMYLCASSFRLADNEQFFGPGTRLTVL.